This TCR beta chain stems from a study of cytomegalovirus exposure and HLA in healthy donors. For the study at large: Among the approximately 380 donors who were genotyped, around 77% fell in the genetic ancestry cluster that is associated with self-reported Caucasian donors. Findings and caveats of the study: Of the V segments, some could not be distinguished, including TRBV6-2 and TRBV6-3, and were excluded. Later analysis associated a missense DCLRE1C variant with TCR beta V- and J-gene trimming.

In regard to this clone: Its specificity is unknown.

V was trimmed by 5 bases and J by 4 bases, leaving 20 bases between them. Germline V gene data show CDR1 as LNHDA and CDR2 as SQIVND (reference sequence). The CDR3 consists of 16 residues. Healthy individuals who donated bone marrow served as the donors. Use of 60 Vbeta and 13 Jbeta primers characterized the PCR. The data were produced by immunoSEQ multiplex PCR, yet TCRdb's version contains in-frame clones alone and is incomplete. Found here are roughly 200,000 clones, 85% of them singletons; the top ten hold under 3%. The sample was PBMCs. The clonotype was recovered from a woman aged 45-65 years in good health and CMV-seronegative. This chain connects TRBV19 to TRBJ1-2, with no clear D. The CDR3 sequence: CASSLETPNVGYGYTF. CDR3 nucleotides: TGTGCCAGTAGTCTCGAGACTCCGAACGTCGGCTATGGCTACACCTTC.